These 5 T cell receptor beta chains share one sample of origin, sequenced in a study of T cells in Graves' hyperthyroidism and ophthalmopathy (dated by TCRdb to about 2019). The library was produced with multiplex PCR. Sequencing relied on an Illumina HiSeq 2000. The TCR beta CDR3 regions were amplified from the RNA transcripts. A first-round RT-PCR of the TCR CDR3 used the HTBI primer set with the Qiagen OneStep RT-PCR kit. The public reads were reanalyzed by TCRdb: fastp trimming at Q25, MiXCR alignment, in-frame beta chains only. Each entry merges the rows of one CDR3 protein and shows their most common DNA and genes. The sample table holds some 650,000 distinct CDR3 sequences, of which roughly a sixth were seen once. The ten largest clones represent about 3.5% of the sample. Sample: blood. The receptors here all came from a woman between 40 and 50 years old with Graves' ophthalmopathy.

The chain has TRBV18 and TRBJ1-4; TRBD1 matches at 10 bases. Looked up from germline, CDR1 is KGHSH and CDR2 is LQKENI. The CDR3 is made up of 17 amino acids. V lost 3 bases to trimming and J lost 7 bases; unmatched junction nucleotides: 11. As DNA, the CDR3 is TGTGCCAGCTCACCCAGCGCCGGACGGACAGGGGGTGAAAAACTGTTTTTT. It codes for CASSPSAGRTGGEKLFF. The entire variable domain, with the rest obtained from reference TRBV18 and TRBJ1-4, is as follows: NAGVMQNPRHLVRRRGQEARLRCSPMKGHSHVYWYRQLPEEGLKFMVYLQKENIIDESGMPKERFSAEFPKEGPSILRIQQVVRGDSAAYFCASSPSAGRTGGEKLFFGSGTQLSVL.

This clonotype showed up just a few times. The CDR3 reads CASSAQDRNFYGYTF. As DNA, the CDR3 is TGTGCCAGCAGTGCCCAGGACAGGAATTTCTATGGCTACACCTTC. This chain links TRBV6-1 with TRBJ1-2, with 7 bases identical to TRBD1. V trimming: 4 bases; J trimming: 4 bases; junction bases outside the gene matches: 9. Germline V CDR1 and CDR2: MNHNS, SASEGT. This CDR3 comprises 15 residues.

This clonotype was detected ten times or more. The CDR3 is CASSADGTSGSDTQYF. The CDR3 nucleotides read TGTGCCAGCAGTGCCGACGGGACTAGCGGTTCAGATACGCAGTATTTT. The chain links TRBV6-1 to TRBJ2-3; 11 bases are a match to TRBD2. The CDR3 consists of 16 residues. With 4 bases clipped from V and 4 bases from J, the junction kept 7 bases outside the gene matches. Germline V CDR1 and CDR2: MNHNS, SASEGT.

This clonotype was detected ten times or more. This chain joins TRBV12-3 or TRBV12-4 and TRBJ2-3; D gene ambiguous. V was pared by 4 bases and J by 0 bases, with 11 bases between. CDR3 length: 15 residues. The CDR3 is CASSSHLGSTDTQYF. The CDR3 region has the DNA TGTGCCAGCAGTTCTCATCTCGGCAGCACAGATACGCAGTATTTT.

This clonotype was observed at least ten times. V gene TRBV27 combines with J gene TRBJ1-1; TRBD1 agrees at 8 bases. V shed 4 bases and J 4 bases; nucleotides not matched to a gene: 5. The CDR3 is made up of 14 amino acids. Germline CDR1 reads MNHEY; CDR2 reads SMNVEV (reference sequence). CDR3 residues: CASSSGGSLTEAFF. In DNA, the CDR3 is TGTGCCAGCAGTTCAGGGGGCTCGCTCACTGAAGCTTTCTTT.